This TCR beta chain was retrieved from a study of T cells after yellow fever vaccination. TCR cDNA, made by 5'RACE template switching, carried an added universal primer site and UMIs. A single record per CDR3 protein comes from TCRdb applying MiXCR to the 5' RACE reads. In the table there are 450,000 to 600,000 distinct CDR3 sequences, roughly 13% of which are singletons. In this sample, this clonotype turned up a few times. The germline V and J ends were trimmed by 0 bases and 7 bases, with 11 bases remaining between them. The CDR3 sequence is 14 residues long. Germline V gene sequence: CDR1 SGHRS, CDR2 YFSETQ.

The input for sequencing was PBMCs, taken on the day of the yellow fever booster vaccination. The chain uses TRBV5-1 and TRBJ2-1; tentatively, D is TRBD1 (6 bases). The sequence came from a man between 25 and 39 years old who received the YFV17D yellow fever vaccine. CDR3 protein: CASSLDRVLNEQFF. For the CDR3, the DNA is TGCGCCAGCAGCTTGGACAGGGTGTTGAATGAGCAGTTCTTC. Filled out from reference TRBV5-1 and TRBJ2-1, the complete variable domain reads KAGVTQTPRYLIKTRGQQVTLSCSPISGHRSVSWYQQTPGQGLQFLFEYFSETQRNKGNFPGRFSGRQFSNSRSEMNVSTLELGDSALYLCASSLDRVLNEQFFGPGTRLTVL.